This record concerns one T cell receptor beta chain sequence. Antigen unknown. Per the germline V gene, CDR1 is SGHTA and CDR2 is FQGNSA. The CDR3 extends over 16 amino acids. J lost 1 base, V lost 3 bases, and 7 bases had no gene match. The data stem from a study of siplizumab effects on memory and regulatory T cells. The assay was immunoSEQ multiplex PCR, and TCRdb's table has in-frame clones only and misses some. In the table there are 75,000 to 95,000 clones, more than 80% of which are singletons. Overall study results and limits: The Treg-derived share of mappable alloreactive CD4+ clones averaged 68.8% with siplizumab and 26.9% in controls.

V is TRBV7-2 and J is TRBJ2-7; 9 positions agree with TRBD2. This receptor was obtained from a human donor in good health. The sequenced sample was CD4+ T cells sorted from blood. CDR3 coding DNA: TGTGCCAGCAGCTTCGGCTCGACTAGCGGTTCCTACGAGCAGTACTTC. Residues: CASSFGSTSGSYEQYF.